The present TCR beta chain was sequenced within a study of T cell changes during pregnancy in multiple sclerosis. V dropped 1 base and J dropped 7; count of bases not matched to a gene: 9. This CDR3 is 16 amino acids long. Germline V gene data show CDR1 as SGHTA and CDR2 as FQGNSA. The protocol was immunoSEQ multiplex PCR, while the TCRdb copy is restricted to in-frame clones and leaves out a portion. Among 30,000 to 40,000 clones listed, roughly nine tenths were seen once. V usage is TRBV7-2 and J usage is TRBJ2-1; 8 positions agree with TRBD1. The receptor was derived from a female donor in good health, enrolled as a control in a pregnancy study. The material was peripheral blood, obtained in the third trimester of pregnancy. CDR3 coding DNA: TGTGCCAGCAGCTTAGGGCCAGGGGGCGGCAGAAATGAGCAGTTCTTC. Amino acid sequence: CASSLGPGGGRNEQFF. Using reference TRBV7-2 and TRBJ2-1 for the parts outside the CDR3, the full variable domain is GAGVSQSPSNKVTEKGKDVELRCDPISGHTALYWYRQSLGQGLEFLIYFQGNSAPDKSGLPSDRFSAERTGGSVSTLTIQRTQQEDSAVYLCASSLGPGGGRNEQFFGPGTRLTVL.